Below, one T cell receptor beta chain is given with its context. This record belongs to a study of T cell changes during pregnancy in multiple sclerosis. Only in-frame clones appear in the TCRdb table, and some are missing; sequencing was by immunoSEQ multiplex PCR. The sample holds 30,000 or so clones; under 95% are singletons and the top ten take roughly 0.42%. This CDR3 has 15 amino acids. Germline CDR1 ENHRY, CDR2 SYGVKD. The junction had 13 bases not matched to a gene; V was cut back by 10 bases and J by 6 bases. The V call is TRBV10-3, the J call TRBJ2-7, with 12 nucleotides matching TRBD1. This receptor was taken from a female donor in good health, enrolled as a control in a pregnancy study. Source: CD4+ T cells from peripheral blood mononuclear cells, taken in the second trimester of pregnancy. The CDR3 nucleotides are TGTGCCAGCCTACCCGCGGGACAGGGGGCGGGCGAGCAGTACTTC. Translation gives CASLPAGQGAGEQYF.